A single sample is the source of the 23 T cell receptor beta chains below, sequenced in a study of cytomegalovirus exposure and HLA in healthy donors. The study ran its PCR with 60 Vbeta and 13 Jbeta primers. This table comes from immunoSEQ multiplex PCR, and its TCRdb copy is limited to in-frame clones, with some not included. Here the sample spans 89,000 or so clones, just under 75% being singletons. Material for sequencing was PBMCs. These receptors were collected from a man aged 55 to 70 in good health and CMV-seronegative.

The sample holds one count of this clone. The rearrangement links TRBV7-9 to TRBJ2-7, with 7 nucleotides matching TRBD2. Losses at the gene ends were 1 base for V and 4 bases for J; bases not matched to a gene: 1. The CDR3 is 13 amino acids. Germline loops: CDR1 SEHNR, CDR2 FQNEAQ (reference sequence). The CDR3 spells CASSLGGGYEQYF. The CDR3, as DNA: TGTGCCAGCAGCTTAGGGGGAGGGTACGAGCAGTACTTC.

J is TRBJ2-5 and V is TRBV5-8; TRBD2 aligns across 10 bases. Germline V CDR1 and CDR2: SGHTS, YDEGEE. The J segment lost 0 bases and the V segment lost 2 bases, leaving 1 base of the junction unmatched. The CDR3 has 15 amino acids. Written as DNA, the CDR3 is TGTGCCAGCAGCTTAGCGGGGGGGGACCAAGAGACCCAGTACTTC. It specifies CASSLAGGDQETQYF. Drawing the rest from reference TRBV5-8 and TRBJ2-5, the complete variable domain is EAGVTQSPTHLIKTRGQQATLRCSPISGHTSVYWYQQALGLGLQFLLWYDEGEERNRGNFPPRFSGRQFPNYSSELNVNALELEDSALYLCASSLAGGDQETQYFGPGTRLLVL.

The rearrangement uses TRBV11-3 and TRBJ2-7, with D perhaps matching TRBD1 (5 bases). Between the trimmed V and J ends, which lost 0 bases and 0 bases, there was a span of 9 bases. CDR1 and CDR2 from the germline V gene are SGHNT and YENEEA. The CDR3 runs to 15 residues. The CDR3 here is CASSLDGASSYEQYF. Written as DNA, the CDR3 is TGTGCCAGCAGCTTAGATGGGGCAAGCTCCTACGAGCAGTACTTC.

The rearrangement uses TRBV2 and TRBJ1-6; D is undetermined. Trimming cost V 8 bases and J 6 bases, with 11 bases left between them. This CDR3 is built from 13 residues. CDR1 SNHLY and CDR2 FYNNEI come from the germline V gene. This CDR3 reads CASGAATNSPLHF. DNA for the CDR3: TGTGCCAGCGGAGCAGCCACTAATTCACCCCTCCACTTT.

The rearrangement joins TRBV7-2 to TRBJ2-7; a possible D gene is TRBD2 (7 bases). Germline V gene lookup returns CDR1 SGHTA and CDR2 FQGNSA. CDR3 length equals 14 residues. V was trimmed by 0 bases and J by 3 bases, leaving 9 bases between them. Here the CDR3 reads CASSLAGGLYEQYF. For the CDR3, the DNA is TGTGCCAGCAGCTTAGCGGGGGGGCTCTACGAGCAGTACTTC. The full variable domain, its missing parts supplied by reference TRBV7-2 and TRBJ2-7, is GAGVSQSPSNKVTEKGKDVELRCDPISGHTALYWYRQSLGQGLEFLIYFQGNSAPDKSGLPSDRFSAERTGGSVSTLTIQRTQQEDSAVYLCASSLAGGLYEQYFGPGTRLTVT.

V gene TRBV13 combines with J gene TRBJ1-1; D gene ambiguous. In germline, CDR1 is PRHDT, CDR2 FYEKMQ (reference sequence). Trimming removed 5 bases at V and 10 bases at J, with 11 bases between. This CDR3 contains 11 residues. The chain's CDR3 is CASSLGIGAFF. The CDR3 DNA follows: TGTGCCAGCAGCCTTGGCATTGGAGCTTTCTTT.

V gene TRBV9 combines with J gene TRBJ2-3; 9 bases match TRBD2. J lost 6 bases, V lost 0 bases, and 11 bases had no gene match. The CDR3 spans 17 residues. The germline V gene encodes CDR1 SGDLS and CDR2 YYNGEE. CDR3 in DNA: TGTGCCAGCAGCGTAGCCCCCAAAGCGGGGGGTGGGGATACGCAGTATTTT. Its protein product is CASSVAPKAGGGDTQYF.

This chain links TRBV19 with TRBJ1-2; 9 bases align to TRBD1. CDR1 LNHDA and CDR2 SQIVND come from the germline V gene (reference sequence). The CDR3 length is 16 residues. J lost 2 bases, V lost 3 bases, and 7 bases had no gene match. The CDR3 sequence: CASSIYRGLFNYGYTF. CDR3 bases: TGTGCCAGTAGTATCTACAGGGGGCTGTTCAACTATGGCTACACCTTC.

The rearrangement joins TRBV19 to TRBJ2-7; 8 bases map to TRBD1. The CDR3 runs 17 residues. V trimming: 5 bases; J trimming: 2 bases; junction bases outside the gene matches: 14. In germline, CDR1 is LNHDA, CDR2 SQIVND (reference sequence). CDR3 loop: CASSHNGYRGSTYEQYF. CDR3 in DNA: TGTGCCAGTAGTCATAACGGCTACAGGGGGAGCACCTACGAGCAGTACTTC.

This clone was counted a single time. The rearrangement uses TRBV29-1 and TRBJ2-7; D not certain. This CDR3 has 12 residues. V was pared by 5 bases and J by 5 bases, with 13 bases between. The germline CDR1 and CDR2 sequences are SQVTM and ANQGSEA. The CDR3 sequence is CSVRSSRHEQYF. In DNA form, the CDR3 reads TGCAGCGTTAGGAGCAGCAGACACGAGCAGTACTTC.

The CDR3 loop is CASNVRTLQIRGYGYTF. In nucleotides, the CDR3 is TGTGCCAGCAACGTTAGGACACTACAGATAAGAGGCTATGGCTACACCTTC. This rearrangement joins TRBV6-4 to TRBJ1-2; maybe TRBD1 (5 bases). CDR1 is MRHNA, CDR2 SNTAGT, per germline. The germline V and J ends were trimmed by 7 bases and 4 bases, with 25 bases remaining between them. CDR3 length: 17 amino acids.

The chain couples TRBV7-8 to TRBJ2-3; a possible D gene is TRBD2 (7 bases). CDR1 is SGHVS and CDR2 is FQNEAQ in the germline V gene. Trimming shortened V by 7 bases and J by 2 bases, and 22 bases separated the two germline ends. CDR3 size: 17 residues. CDR3 coding DNA: TGTGCCAGCACCCCCCCAATTGAGGGGGGGATCACAGATACGCAGTATTTT. Translating gives CASTPPIEGGITDTQYF. Variable domain in full (rest from reference TRBV7-8 and TRBJ2-3): GAGVSQSPRYKVAKRGQDVALRCDPISGHVSLFWYQQALGQGPEFLTYFQNEAQLDKSGLPSDRFFAERPEGSVSTLKIQRTQQEDSAVYLCASTPPIEGGITDTQYFGPGTRLTVL.

This chain joins TRBV6-4 and TRBJ2-1; 10 nucleotides line up with TRBD2. The CDR3 is 15 residues long. CDR1 and CDR2 (germline): MRHNA, SNTAGT. The V segment lost 4 bases and the J segment 8 bases; nucleotides outside the gene matches: 8. The CDR3 region is CASSAQRGGLYEQFF. The CDR3 nucleotides are TGTGCCAGCAGTGCTCAGCGGGGGGGCCTCTATGAGCAGTTCTTC.

V gene TRBV18 combines with J gene TRBJ2-7, with a tentative D call TRBD2 (6 bases). Germline CDR1 KGHSH, CDR2 LQKENI. The ends were cut back, 5 bases at V and 6 bases at J, with 20 bases in the middle. CDR3 length equals 15 residues. CDR3 in DNA: TGTGCCAGCTCATGGGGGGACCGCACCCCTGGCGAGCAGTACTTC. Its protein product is CASSWGDRTPGEQYF.

The CDR3 DNA reads as TGTGCCAGCAGCCCGCGACTTAGGTCCTACGAGCAGTACTTC. Encoded protein: CASSPRLRSYEQYF. This chain links TRBV11-1 with TRBJ2-5; D gene ambiguous. Matching the DNA end better, TRBJ2-7 makes the J call doubtful. This CDR3 comprises 14 residues. Germline V gives CDR1 SGHAT, CDR2 FQDESV (reference sequence).

The rearrangement links TRBV30 to TRBJ1-2; maybe TRBD1 (6 bases). Germline CDR1 GTSNPN, CDR2 SVGIG (reference sequence). CDR3 length: 13 residues. The V end lost 4 bases, the J end lost 6 bases, and 15 bases lay between the germline ends. CDR3 sequence reads: CAWMGAGRDGYTF. The CDR3 bases are TGTGCCTGGATGGGGGCGGGTAGGGATGGCTACACCTTC.

J is TRBJ2-7 and V is TRBV18; D unclear. Trimming took off 4 bases at V and 1 base at J, with 5 bases between the two ends. The CDR3 extends over 12 amino acids. Germline-derived CDR1 and CDR2 are KGHSH and LQKENI. CDR3 bases: TGTGCCAGCTCACATTCTTCCTACGAGCAGTACTTC. It is translated as CASSHSSYEQYF.

The chain employs TRBV5-1 and TRBJ2-3; 9 bases line up with TRBD1. CDR1 SGHRS and CDR2 YFSETQ come from the germline V gene. Trimming took 4 bases from V and 5 from J; bases not matched to a gene: 5. This CDR3 region has 14 residues. The DNA of the CDR3 is TGCGCCAGCAGCGCGGGACAGGGTGTAGATACGCAGTATTTT. Translating it yields CASSAGQGVDTQYF.

The chain combines TRBV30 with TRBJ2-1; a weak D match, TRBD1 (6 bases). Germline loops: CDR1 GTSNPN, CDR2 SVGIG (reference sequence). V dropped 1 base and J dropped 8 bases, with 15 bases sitting between them. This CDR3 contains 14 residues. The CDR3 here is CAWSAGTLVDEQFF. The CDR3 DNA follows: TGTGCCTGGAGTGCCGGGACACTAGTTGATGAGCAGTTCTTC.

The chain joins TRBV5-1 to TRBJ2-3; 7 nucleotides match TRBD1. The CDR3 is 15 residues long. The V gene end was trimmed by 5 bases and the J gene end by 6 bases; junction bases not matched to a gene: 12. Per germline, CDR1 SGHRS and CDR2 YFSETQ. CDR3 residues: CASSYRTGIVDTQYF. DNA for the CDR3: TGCGCCAGCAGTTACAGGACAGGAATCGTGGATACGCAGTATTTT.

The chain uses TRBV5-1 and TRBJ1-6; TRBD1 agrees at 7 bases. This CDR3 has 14 residues. V was clipped by 4 bases and J by 7 bases; unmatched bases: 5. Germline-derived CDR1 and CDR2 are SGHRS and YFSETQ. CDR3 nucleotide sequence: TGCGCCAGCAGCGCTCCGGGACAGAATTCACCCCTCCACTTT. Protein product: CASSAPGQNSPLHF.

The chain employs TRBV7-8 and TRBJ2-2; D uncertain. Trimming removed 1 base at V and 4 bases at J, with 10 bases between. CDR3 length equals 15 residues. Germline values: CDR1 SGHVS, CDR2 FQNEAQ. As DNA, the CDR3 is TGTGCCAGCAGCTTAGGAGGCGGATTCACCGGGGAGCTGTTTTTT. This translates into CASSLGGGFTGELFF.

The chain uses TRBV6-5 and TRBJ1-1, with 7 bases fitting TRBD1. Germline loops: CDR1 MNHEY, CDR2 SVGAGI. The trim removed 0 bases at V and 9 bases at J, leaving 13 bases unmatched. The CDR3 has 16 residues. The CDR3 sequence is CASSYSTGGHRGKAFF. The DNA of the CDR3 is TGTGCCAGCAGTTACTCTACCGGCGGGCACAGGGGAAAAGCTTTCTTT.